This TCR beta chain was documented in a study of blood T cell repertoires in COVID-19. The overall study: COVID-19 samples collected from the United States, Italy and Spain covered acute and convalescent phases. T cells, B-cell-depleted T cells, or PBMCs supplied cDNA or gDNA.

V lost 1 base to trimming and J lost 8 bases, with 12 bases between them. CDR1 KGHSH and CDR2 LQKENI come from the germline V gene. CDR3 length: 14 amino acids. In the original processing: The authors estimated nucleated cell counts from reference gene primer amplification. Sequenced by immunoSEQ multiplex PCR; TCRdb stores in-frame clones only, minus some. The D gene and trimming were derived from the DNA, and the V and J assignments and clone size from that table. The data contain around 67,000 clones, 70% to 75% of them singletons. The V gene is TRBV18, the J gene TRBJ2-1; D unresolved. Material for sequencing was peripheral blood. This sequence originates from an older woman with acute or convalescent COVID-19. The CDR3: CASSPLRSQDEQFF. For the CDR3, the DNA is TGTGCCAGCTCACCACTCCGAAGCCAAGATGAGCAGTTCTTC.